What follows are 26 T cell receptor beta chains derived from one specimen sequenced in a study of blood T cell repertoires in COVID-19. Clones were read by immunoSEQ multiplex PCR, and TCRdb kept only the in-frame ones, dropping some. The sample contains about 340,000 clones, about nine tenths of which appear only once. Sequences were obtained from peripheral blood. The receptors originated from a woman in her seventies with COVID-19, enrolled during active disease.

The CDR3 here is CAWSNRGLIIGGYTF. CDR3 nucleotides: TGTGCCTGGTCGAACAGGGGGCTAATCATCGGAGGCTACACCTTC. This chain uses TRBV30 with TRBJ1-2, with 9 bases identical to TRBD1. Germline trimming cut 5 bases from V and 8 bases from J; bases unmatched to any gene: 15. Germline V CDR1 and CDR2: GTSNPN, SVGIG (reference sequence). This CDR3 is 15 amino acids long.

The CDR3 region has the DNA TGTGCCAGCAGCAAAGCTCCGGGACTTGATACTCCCCAGCATTTT. Its translation is CASSKAPGLDTPQHF. The chain uses TRBV21-1 and TRBJ1-5. TRBV21-1 is deemed a pseudogene. The CDR3 loop spans 15 amino acids.

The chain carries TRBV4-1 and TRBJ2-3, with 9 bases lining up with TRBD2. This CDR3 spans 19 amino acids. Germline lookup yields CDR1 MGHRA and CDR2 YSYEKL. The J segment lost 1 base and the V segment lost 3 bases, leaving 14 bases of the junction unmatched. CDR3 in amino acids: CASSHGRASGALGTDTQYF. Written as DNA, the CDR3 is TGCGCCAGCAGCCACGGGCGGGCTAGCGGGGCCCTCGGCACAGATACGCAGTATTTT.

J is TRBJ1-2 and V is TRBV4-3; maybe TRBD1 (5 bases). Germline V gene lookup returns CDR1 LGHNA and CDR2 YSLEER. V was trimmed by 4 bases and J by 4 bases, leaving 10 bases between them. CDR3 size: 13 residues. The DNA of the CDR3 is TGCGCCAGCAGCCCCGGGACTATCTATGGCTACACCTTC. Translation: CASSPGTIYGYTF.

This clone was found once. CDR3 amino acids: CASARANNEKLFF. Here the CDR3 DNA reads TGTGCCAGCGCGCGGGCCAATAATGAAAAACTGTTTTTT. The rearrangement links TRBV6-5 to TRBJ1-4; D call uncertain. Trimming took off 8 bases at V and 4 bases at J, with 11 bases between the two ends. This CDR3 has 13 residues. Germline assignment: CDR1 MNHEY and CDR2 SVGAGI.

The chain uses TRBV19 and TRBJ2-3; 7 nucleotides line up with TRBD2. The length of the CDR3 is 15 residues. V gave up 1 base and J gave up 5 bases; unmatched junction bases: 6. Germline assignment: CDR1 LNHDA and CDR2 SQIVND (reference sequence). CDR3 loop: CASSIARGVEDTQYF. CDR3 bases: TGTGCCAGTAGTATAGCCCGGGGGGTAGAAGATACGCAGTATTTT.

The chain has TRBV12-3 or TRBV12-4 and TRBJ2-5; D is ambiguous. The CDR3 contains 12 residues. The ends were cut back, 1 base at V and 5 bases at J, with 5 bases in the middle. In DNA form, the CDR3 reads TGTGCCAGCAGTTTAGATTCGGAGACCCAGTACTTC. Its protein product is CASSLDSETQYF.

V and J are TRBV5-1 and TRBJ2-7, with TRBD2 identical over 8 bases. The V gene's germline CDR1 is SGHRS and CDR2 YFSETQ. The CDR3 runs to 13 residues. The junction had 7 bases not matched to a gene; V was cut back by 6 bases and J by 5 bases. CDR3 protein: CASTSSGGDEQYF. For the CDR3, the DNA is TGCGCCAGCACCTCCTCCGGGGGGGACGAGCAGTACTTC.

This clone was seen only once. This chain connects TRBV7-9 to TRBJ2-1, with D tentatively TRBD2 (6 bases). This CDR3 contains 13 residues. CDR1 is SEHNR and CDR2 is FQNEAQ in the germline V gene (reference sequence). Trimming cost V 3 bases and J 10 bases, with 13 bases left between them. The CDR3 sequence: CASSFLRDSEQFF. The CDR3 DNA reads TGTGCCAGCAGCTTCCTCCGGGACTCGGAGCAGTTCTTC.

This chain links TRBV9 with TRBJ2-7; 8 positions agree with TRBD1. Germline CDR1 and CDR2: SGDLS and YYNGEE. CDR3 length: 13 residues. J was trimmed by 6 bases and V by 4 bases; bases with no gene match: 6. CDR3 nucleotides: TGTGCCAGCAGCCAAGGACAGGGAGGCGAGCAGTACTTC. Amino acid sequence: CASSQGQGGEQYF.

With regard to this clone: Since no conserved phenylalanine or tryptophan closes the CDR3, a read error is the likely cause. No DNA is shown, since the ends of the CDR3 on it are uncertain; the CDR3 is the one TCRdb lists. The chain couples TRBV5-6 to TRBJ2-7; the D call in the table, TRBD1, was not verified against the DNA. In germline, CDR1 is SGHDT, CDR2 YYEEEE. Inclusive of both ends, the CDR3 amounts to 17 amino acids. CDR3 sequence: CASSSLRDRGFYEQYFL.

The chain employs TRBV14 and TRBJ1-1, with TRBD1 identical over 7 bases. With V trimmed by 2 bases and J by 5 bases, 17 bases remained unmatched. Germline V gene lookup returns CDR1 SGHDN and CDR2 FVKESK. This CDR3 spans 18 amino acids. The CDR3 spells CASSQLQISQGPGTEAFF. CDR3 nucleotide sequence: TGTGCCAGCAGCCAACTCCAGATCTCACAGGGGCCGGGGACTGAAGCTTTCTTT.

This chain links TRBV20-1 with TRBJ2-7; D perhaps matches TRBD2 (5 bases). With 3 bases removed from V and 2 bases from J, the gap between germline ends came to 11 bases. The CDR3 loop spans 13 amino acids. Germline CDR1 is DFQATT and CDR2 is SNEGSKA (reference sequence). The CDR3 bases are TGCAGTGCTAGTTACCGGACTGCCTACGAGCAGTACTTC. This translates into CSASYRTAYEQYF.

CDR3 bases: TGTGCCAGCAGTTTATCGGGCGGGACCAACTCCTACGAGCAGTACTTC. As protein: CASSLSGGTNSYEQYF. The chain recombines TRBV27 with TRBJ2-7, with D tentatively TRBD2 (6 bases). The V and J ends lost 0 bases and 0 bases respectively, with 12 bases between them. The CDR3 extends over 16 amino acids. CDR1 and CDR2 (germline): MNHEY, SMNVEV (reference sequence).

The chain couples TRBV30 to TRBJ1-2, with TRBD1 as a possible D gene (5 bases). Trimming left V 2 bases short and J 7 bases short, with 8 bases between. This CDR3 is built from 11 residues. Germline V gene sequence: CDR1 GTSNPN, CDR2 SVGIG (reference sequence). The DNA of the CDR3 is TGTGCCTGGAGTCGGGGGTTTGGCTACACCTTC. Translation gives CAWSRGFGYTF. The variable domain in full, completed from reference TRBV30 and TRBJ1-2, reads SQTIHQWPATLVQPVGSPLSLECTVEGTSNPNLYWYRQAAGRGLQLLFYSVGIGQISSEVPQNLSASRPQDRQFILSSKKLLLSDSGFYLCAWSRGFGYTFGSGTRLTVV.

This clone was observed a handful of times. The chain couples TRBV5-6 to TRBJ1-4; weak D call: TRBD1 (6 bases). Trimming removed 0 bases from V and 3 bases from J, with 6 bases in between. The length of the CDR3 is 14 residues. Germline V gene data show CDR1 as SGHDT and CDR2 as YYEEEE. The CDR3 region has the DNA TGTGCCAGCAGCTTGGCAGGGGCTAATGAAAAACTGTTTTTT. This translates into CASSLAGANEKLFF.

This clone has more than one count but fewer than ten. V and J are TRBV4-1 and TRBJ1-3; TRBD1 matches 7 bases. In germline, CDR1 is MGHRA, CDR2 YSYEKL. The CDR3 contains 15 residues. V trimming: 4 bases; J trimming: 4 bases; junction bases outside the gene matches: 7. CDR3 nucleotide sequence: TGCGCCAGCAGCCCTAGACAGGGAGTGGGAAACACCATATATTTT. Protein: CASSPRQGVGNTIYF.

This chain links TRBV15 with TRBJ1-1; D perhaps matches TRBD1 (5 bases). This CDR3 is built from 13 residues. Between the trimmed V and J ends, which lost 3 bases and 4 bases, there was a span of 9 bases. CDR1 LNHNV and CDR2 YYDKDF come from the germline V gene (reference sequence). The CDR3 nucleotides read TGTGCCACCAGCAGTGGGGACTCCACTGAAGCTTTCTTT. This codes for CATSSGDSTEAFF.

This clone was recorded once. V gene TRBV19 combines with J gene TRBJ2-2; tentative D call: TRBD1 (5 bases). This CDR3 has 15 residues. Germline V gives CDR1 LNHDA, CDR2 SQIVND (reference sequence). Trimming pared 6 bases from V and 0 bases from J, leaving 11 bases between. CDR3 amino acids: CASRPQATNTGELFF. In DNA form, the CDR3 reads TGTGCCAGTAGACCACAGGCTACGAACACCGGGGAGCTGTTTTTT.

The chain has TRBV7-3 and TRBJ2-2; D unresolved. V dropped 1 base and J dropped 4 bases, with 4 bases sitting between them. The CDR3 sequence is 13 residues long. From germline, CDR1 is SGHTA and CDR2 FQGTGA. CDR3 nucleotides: TGTGCCAGCAGCTTAAGTCTCACCGGGGAGCTGTTTTTT. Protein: CASSLSLTGELFF.

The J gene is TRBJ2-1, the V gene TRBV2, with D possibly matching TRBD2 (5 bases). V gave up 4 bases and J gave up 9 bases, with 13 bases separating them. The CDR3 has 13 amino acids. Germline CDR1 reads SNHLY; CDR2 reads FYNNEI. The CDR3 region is CASSVVGRGEQFF. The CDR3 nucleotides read TGTGCCAGCAGTGTGGTAGGGAGAGGTGAGCAGTTCTTC.

The CDR3 loop is CASSRTGSFNYGYTF. The CDR3 bases are TGTGCCAGCTCACGGACAGGGAGCTTTAACTATGGCTACACCTTC. The chain carries TRBV18 and TRBJ1-2; TRBD1 aligns across 8 bases. Germline assignment: CDR1 KGHSH and CDR2 LQKENI. Unmatched junction bases numbered 5, after V lost 4 bases and J lost 1 base. There are 15 residues in the CDR3.

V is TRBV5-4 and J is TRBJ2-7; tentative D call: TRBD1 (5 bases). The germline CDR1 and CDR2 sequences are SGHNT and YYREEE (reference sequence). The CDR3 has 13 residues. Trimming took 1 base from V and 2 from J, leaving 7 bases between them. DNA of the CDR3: TGTGCCAGCAGCTTGACAGGCCCCTACGAGCAGTACTTC. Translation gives CASSLTGPYEQYF.

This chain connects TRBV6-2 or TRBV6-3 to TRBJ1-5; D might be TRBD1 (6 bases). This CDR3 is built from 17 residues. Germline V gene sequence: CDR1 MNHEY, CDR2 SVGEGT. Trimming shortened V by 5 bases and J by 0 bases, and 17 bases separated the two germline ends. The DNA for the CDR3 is TGTGCCAGCAGTATCTTCGGGACAACCTATAGCAATCAGCCCCAGCATTTT. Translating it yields CASSIFGTTYSNQPQHF.

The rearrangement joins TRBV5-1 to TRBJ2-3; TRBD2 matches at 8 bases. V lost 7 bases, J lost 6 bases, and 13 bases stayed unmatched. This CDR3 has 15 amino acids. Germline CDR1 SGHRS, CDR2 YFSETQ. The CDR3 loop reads CASSPPGGPMDTQYF. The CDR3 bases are TGCGCCAGCTCTCCACCGGGGGGGCCGATGGATACGCAGTATTTT.

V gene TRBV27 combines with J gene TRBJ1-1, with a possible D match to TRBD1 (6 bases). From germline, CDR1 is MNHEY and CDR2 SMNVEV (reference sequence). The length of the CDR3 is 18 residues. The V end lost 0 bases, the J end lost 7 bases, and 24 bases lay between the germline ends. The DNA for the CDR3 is TGTGCCAGCAGTTTATCGGGGGCGATCTCGCGTCTAACGGGTGAAGCTTTCTTT. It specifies CASSLSGAISRLTGEAFF.